The present T cell receptor beta chain was sequenced within a study of blood T cell repertoires in COVID-19. Whole-study context: Both acute and convalescent COVID-19 samples were obtained from the United States, Italy and Spain. The analysed material was cDNA or gDNA that came from T cells, B-cell-depleted T cells, or PBMCs.

V was shortened by 5 bases and J by 5 bases, with 10 bases between the two germline ends. This CDR3 comprises 13 residues. Germline V gene lookup returns CDR1 SEHNR and CDR2 FQNEAQ (reference sequence). Only in-frame clones appear in the TCRdb table, and some are missing; sequencing was by immunoSEQ multiplex PCR. This sample carries around 160,000 clones, roughly nine tenths of them seen once, and the ten largest clones take roughly a sixth. This TCR derives from a man in his sixties with active or convalescent COVID-19. This chain joins TRBV7-9 and TRBJ2-1, with D perhaps matching TRBD1 (6 bases). Sequenced material: peripheral blood. This CDR3 reads CASSAGTNNEQFF. CDR3 DNA sequence: TGTGCCAGCAGCGCCGGGACAAACAATGAGCAGTTCTTC.